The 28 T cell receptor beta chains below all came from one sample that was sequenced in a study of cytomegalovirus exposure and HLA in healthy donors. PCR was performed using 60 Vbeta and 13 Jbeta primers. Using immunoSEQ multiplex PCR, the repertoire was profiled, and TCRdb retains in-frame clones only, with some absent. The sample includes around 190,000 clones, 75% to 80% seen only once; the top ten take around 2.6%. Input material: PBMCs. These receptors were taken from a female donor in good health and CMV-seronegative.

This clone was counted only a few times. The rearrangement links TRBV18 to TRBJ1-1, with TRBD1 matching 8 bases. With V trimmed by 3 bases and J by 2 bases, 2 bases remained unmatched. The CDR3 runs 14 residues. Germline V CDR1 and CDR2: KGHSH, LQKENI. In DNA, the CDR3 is TGTGCCAGCTCACCTACAGGGGGTAACACTGAAGCTTTCTTT. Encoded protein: CASSPTGGNTEAFF.

The CDR3 here is CASSLVGGGETQYF. CDR3 coding DNA: TGTGCCAGCAGCTTGGTAGGGGGCGGTGAGACCCAGTACTTC. This sequence joins TRBV5-4 and TRBJ2-5; TRBD1 aligns across 7 bases. V was clipped by 0 bases and J by 5 bases; unmatched bases: 4. CDR1 SGHNT and CDR2 YYREEE come from the germline V gene (reference sequence). The CDR3 has 14 residues.

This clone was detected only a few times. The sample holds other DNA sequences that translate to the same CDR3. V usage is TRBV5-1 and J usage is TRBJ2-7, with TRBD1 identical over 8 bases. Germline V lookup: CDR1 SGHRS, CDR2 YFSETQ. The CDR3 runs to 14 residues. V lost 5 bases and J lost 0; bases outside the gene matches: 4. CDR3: CASRGQGSSYEQYF. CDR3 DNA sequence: TGCGCCAGCAGAGGACAGGGTAGCTCCTACGAGCAGTACTTC.

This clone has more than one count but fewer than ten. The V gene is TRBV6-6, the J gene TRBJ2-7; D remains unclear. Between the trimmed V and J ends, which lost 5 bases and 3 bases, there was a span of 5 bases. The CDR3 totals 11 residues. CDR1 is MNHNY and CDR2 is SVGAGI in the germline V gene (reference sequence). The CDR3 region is CASSQFYEQYF. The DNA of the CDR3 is TGTGCCAGCAGTCAGTTCTACGAGCAGTACTTC.

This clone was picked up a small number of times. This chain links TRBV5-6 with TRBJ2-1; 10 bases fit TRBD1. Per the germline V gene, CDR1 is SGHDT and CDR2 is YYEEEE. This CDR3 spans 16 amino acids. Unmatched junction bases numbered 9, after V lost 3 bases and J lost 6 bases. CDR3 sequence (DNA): TGTGCCAGCAGCTCCACCGGGACAGGGGTAATCAATGAGCAGTTCTTC. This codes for CASSSTGTGVINEQFF.

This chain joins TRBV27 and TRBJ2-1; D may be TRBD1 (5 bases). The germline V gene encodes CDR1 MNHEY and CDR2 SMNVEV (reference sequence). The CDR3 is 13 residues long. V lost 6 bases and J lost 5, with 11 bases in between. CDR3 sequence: CASRRQTDNEQFF. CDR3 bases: TGTGCCAGCAGGCGACAGACTGACAATGAGCAGTTCTTC.

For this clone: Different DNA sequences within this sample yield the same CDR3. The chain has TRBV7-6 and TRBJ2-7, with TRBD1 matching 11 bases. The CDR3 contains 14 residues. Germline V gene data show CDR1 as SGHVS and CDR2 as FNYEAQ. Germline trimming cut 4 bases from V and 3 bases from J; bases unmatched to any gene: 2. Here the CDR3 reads CASSSGQGVYEQYF. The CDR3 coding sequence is TGTGCCAGCAGCTCGGGACAGGGGGTCTACGAGCAGTACTTC.

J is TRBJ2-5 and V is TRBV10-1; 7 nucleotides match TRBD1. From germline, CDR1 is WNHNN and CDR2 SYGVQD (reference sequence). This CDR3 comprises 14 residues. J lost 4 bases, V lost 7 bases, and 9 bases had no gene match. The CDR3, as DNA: TGCGCCAGCAACCCAGGGGGTATCGGAGAGACCCAGTACTTC. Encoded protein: CASNPGGIGETQYF.

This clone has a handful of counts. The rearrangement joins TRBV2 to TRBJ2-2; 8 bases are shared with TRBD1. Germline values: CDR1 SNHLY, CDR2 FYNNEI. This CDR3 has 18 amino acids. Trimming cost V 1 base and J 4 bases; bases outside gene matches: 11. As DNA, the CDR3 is TGTGCCAGCAGTGAAGGGTATTTGCGGACAGGGAGCACCGGGGAGCTGTTTTTT. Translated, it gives CASSEGYLRTGSTGELFF.

CDR3 DNA: TGTGCCAGCAGTCAGGGACTAGCTGAGGACGCAACAGATACGCAGTATTTT. It encodes CASSQGLAEDATDTQYF. V usage is TRBV2 and J usage is TRBJ2-3; 9 bases are shared with TRBD2. The CDR3 contains 17 residues. Germline CDR1 reads SNHLY; CDR2 reads FYNNEI. Unmatched junction bases numbered 12, after V lost 5 bases and J lost 3 bases.

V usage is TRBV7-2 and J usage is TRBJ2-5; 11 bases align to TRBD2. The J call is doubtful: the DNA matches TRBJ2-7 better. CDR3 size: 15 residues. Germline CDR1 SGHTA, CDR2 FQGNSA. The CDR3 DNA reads TGTGCCAGCAGCTTAGCGGGGACTAGCGGCTACGAGCAGTACTTC. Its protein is CASSLAGTSGYEQYF.

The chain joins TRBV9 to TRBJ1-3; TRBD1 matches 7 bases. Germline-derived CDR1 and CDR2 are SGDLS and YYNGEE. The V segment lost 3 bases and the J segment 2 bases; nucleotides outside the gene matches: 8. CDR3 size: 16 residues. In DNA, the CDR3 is TGTGCCAGCAGCGACATACTTCAGGGGGCTGGAAACACCATATATTTT. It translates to CASSDILQGAGNTIYF.

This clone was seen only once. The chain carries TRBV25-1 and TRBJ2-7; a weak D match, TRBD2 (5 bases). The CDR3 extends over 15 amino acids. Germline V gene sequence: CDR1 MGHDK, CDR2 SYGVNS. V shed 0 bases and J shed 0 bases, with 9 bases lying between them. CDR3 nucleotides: TGTGCCAGCAGTGAATATGGACTCTCCTCCTACGAGCAGTACTTC. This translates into CASSEYGLSSYEQYF.

CDR3 residues: CASSLDGYTGELFF. CDR3 DNA sequence: TGTGCCAGCAGCTTAGACGGGTACACCGGGGAGCTGTTTTTT. The chain combines TRBV11-1 with TRBJ2-2, with D uncertain. Germline loops: CDR1 SGHAT, CDR2 FQDESV (reference sequence). Trimming cost V 1 base and J 3 bases, with 6 bases left between them. The CDR3 covers 14 residues.

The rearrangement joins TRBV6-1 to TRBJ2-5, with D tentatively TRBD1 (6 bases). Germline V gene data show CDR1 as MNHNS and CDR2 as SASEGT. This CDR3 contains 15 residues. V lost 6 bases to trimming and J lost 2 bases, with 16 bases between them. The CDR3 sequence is CASSNSPDSQETQYF. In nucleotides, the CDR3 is TGTGCCAGCAGCAATTCCCCGGACAGTCAAGAGACCCAGTACTTC.

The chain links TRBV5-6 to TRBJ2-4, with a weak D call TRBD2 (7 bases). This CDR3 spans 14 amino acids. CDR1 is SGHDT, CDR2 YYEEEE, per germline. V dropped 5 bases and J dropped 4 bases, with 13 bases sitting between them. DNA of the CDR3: TGTGCCAGCAGTTCCGGGGGGCTAAAAAACATTCAGTACTTC. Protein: CASSSGGLKNIQYF.

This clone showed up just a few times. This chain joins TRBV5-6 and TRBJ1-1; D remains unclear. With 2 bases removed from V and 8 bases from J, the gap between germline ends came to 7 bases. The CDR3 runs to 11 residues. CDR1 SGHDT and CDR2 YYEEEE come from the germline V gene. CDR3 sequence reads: CASSFSVEAFF. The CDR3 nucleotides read TGTGCCAGCAGCTTTTCAGTAGAAGCTTTCTTT.

The CDR3 nucleotides read TGTGCCAGCAGCTTAGCGGGAGGAACCTACAATGAGCAGTTCTTC. This translates into CASSLAGGTYNEQFF. The rearrangement joins TRBV7-8 to TRBJ2-1; D is possibly TRBD2 (6 bases). Germline V gene data show CDR1 as SGHVS and CDR2 as FQNEAQ. The CDR3 totals 15 residues. Trimming left V 0 bases short and J 2 bases short, with 8 bases between.

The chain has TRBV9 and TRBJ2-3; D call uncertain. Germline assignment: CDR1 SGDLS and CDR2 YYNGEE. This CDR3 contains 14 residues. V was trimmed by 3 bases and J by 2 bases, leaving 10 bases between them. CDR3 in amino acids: CASSEQAPTDTQYF. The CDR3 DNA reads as TGTGCCAGCAGCGAGCAGGCCCCCACAGATACGCAGTATTTT.

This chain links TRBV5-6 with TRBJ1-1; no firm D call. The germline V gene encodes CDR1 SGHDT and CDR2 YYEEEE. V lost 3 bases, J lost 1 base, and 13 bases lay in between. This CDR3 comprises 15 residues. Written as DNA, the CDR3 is TGTGCCAGCAGCTCCTCTTGGGCCGGGAACACTGAAGCTTTCTTT. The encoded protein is CASSSSWAGNTEAFF. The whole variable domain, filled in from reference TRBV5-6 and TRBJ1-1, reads DAGVTQSPTHLIKTRGQQVTLRCSPKSGHDTVSWYQQALGQGPQFIFQYYEEEERQRGNFPDRFSGHQFPNYSSELNVNALLLGDSALYLCASSSSWAGNTEAFFGQGTRLTVV.

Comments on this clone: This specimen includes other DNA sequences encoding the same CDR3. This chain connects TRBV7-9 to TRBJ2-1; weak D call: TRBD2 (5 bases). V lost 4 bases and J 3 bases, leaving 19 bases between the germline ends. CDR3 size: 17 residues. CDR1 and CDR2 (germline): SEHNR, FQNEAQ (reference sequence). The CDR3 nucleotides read TGTGCCAGCAGCTCGAGTCAAAGCGGTCCGATCTACAATGAGCAGTTCTTC. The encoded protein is CASSSSQSGPIYNEQFF.

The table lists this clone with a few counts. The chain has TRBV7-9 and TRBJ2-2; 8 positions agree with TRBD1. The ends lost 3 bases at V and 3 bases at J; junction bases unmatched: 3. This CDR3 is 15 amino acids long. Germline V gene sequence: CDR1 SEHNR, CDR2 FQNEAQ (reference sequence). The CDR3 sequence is CASSLDRDHTGELFF. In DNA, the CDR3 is TGTGCCAGCAGCTTGGACAGGGACCACACCGGGGAGCTGTTTTTT.

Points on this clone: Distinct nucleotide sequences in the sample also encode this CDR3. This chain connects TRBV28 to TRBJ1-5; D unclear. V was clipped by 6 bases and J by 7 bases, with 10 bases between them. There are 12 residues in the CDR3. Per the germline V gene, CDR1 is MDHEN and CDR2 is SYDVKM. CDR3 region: CASRGSGQPQHF. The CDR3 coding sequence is TGTGCCAGCAGGGGGAGTGGGCAGCCCCAGCATTTT.

This CDR3 is CASSRTAQRNEQFF. Here the CDR3 DNA reads TGTGCCAGCAGCCGAACTGCCCAACGCAATGAGCAGTTCTTC. The V call is TRBV14, the J call TRBJ2-1, with unresolved D. Germline CDR1 SGHDN, CDR2 FVKESK. The CDR3 has 14 residues. V was cut by 4 bases and J by 6 bases, with 13 bases left in between.

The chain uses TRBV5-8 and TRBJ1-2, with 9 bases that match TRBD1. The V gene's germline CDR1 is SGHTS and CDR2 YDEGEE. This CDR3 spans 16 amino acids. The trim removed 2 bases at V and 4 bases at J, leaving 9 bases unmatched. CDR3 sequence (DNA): TGTGCCAGCAGCTTTATCCCGGGACAGGGATTCTATGGCTACACCTTC. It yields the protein CASSFIPGQGFYGYTF.

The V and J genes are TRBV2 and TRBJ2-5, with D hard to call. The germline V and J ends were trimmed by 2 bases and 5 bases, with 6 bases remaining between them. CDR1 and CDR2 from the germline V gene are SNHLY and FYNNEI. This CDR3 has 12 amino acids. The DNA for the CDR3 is TGTGCCAGCAGTGAACTAGAGGAGACCCAGTACTTC. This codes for CASSELEETQYF.

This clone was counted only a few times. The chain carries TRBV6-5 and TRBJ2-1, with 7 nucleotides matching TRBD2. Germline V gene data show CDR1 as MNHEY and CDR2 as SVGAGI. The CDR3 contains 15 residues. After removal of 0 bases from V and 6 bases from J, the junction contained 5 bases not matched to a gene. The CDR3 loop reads CASSYSWGGGNEQFF. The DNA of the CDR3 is TGTGCCAGCAGTTACTCGTGGGGGGGTGGCAATGAGCAGTTCTTC.

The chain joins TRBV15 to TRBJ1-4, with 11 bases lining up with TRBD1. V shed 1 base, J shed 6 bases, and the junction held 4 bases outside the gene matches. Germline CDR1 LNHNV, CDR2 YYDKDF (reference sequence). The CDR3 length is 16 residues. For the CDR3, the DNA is TGTGCCACCAGCAGAGGGACAGGGGGCGCGTATGAAAAACTGTTTTTT. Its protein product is CATSRGTGGAYEKLFF.